This TCR beta chain was sequenced for a study of cytomegalovirus exposure and HLA in healthy donors (dated by TCRdb to about 2017). Turning to the overall study: According to an earlier analysis of 587 of the donors, about 179 million T cells yielded roughly 100 million unique TCR beta sequences and 276 Gb of sequence data. High-throughput TCR immunosequencing, statistical association of individual TCRs with disease status, and machine learning were combined to predict cytomegalovirus infection status. The number of typed donors differed by locus: about 620-630 for A, B, C, DRB1 and DQB1; some 500 for DQA1; approximately 610 for DPA1; and some 470 for DPB1. Every repertoire in the discovery cohort had been generated on one and the same sequencing platform. The aim of the study was to test whether cataloging public T cell receptors could identify signatures of past pathogen exposure. Across some 400 genotyped donors of the cohort, an average of approximately 240,000 unique TCR beta nucleotide sequences per donor were sequenced, and 15% to 20% of those sequences were non-productive. A later genetic analysis took genome-wide SNP genotypes for about three fifths of the 666 donors and used that subset as a discovery cohort. Donor age, sex, ethnicity and CMV serostatus were compiled alongside the repertoire data. Among the roughly 390 genotyped donors, around 81% belonged to the genetic ancestry cluster associated with self-reported Caucasian donors. An early release covering about 600 HLA-typed donors comprised approximately 300 gigabases of sequencing data and roughly 86 million unique TCR sequences. Both class I and class II loci were covered by HLA typing, at four-digit resolution. The later analysis used no new phenotypic data to find candidate immune exposures, relying instead on TCR beta sequences and their occurrence across donors. A later analysis re-examined previously published TCR beta repertoires from hundreds of donors and added high-resolution HLA genotyping to investigate patterns of TCR occurrence. An earlier analysis of 587 of the donors applied high-throughput TCR beta sequencing to assess whether each TCR beta V gene segment acted as functional or pseudogenic. About five DR-DQ haplotypes were handled as single units for association and clustering because linkage in the cohort was strong. The T cell repertoires of 670 or so subjects were profiled by immunosequencing and related to cytomegalovirus serostatus. Besides the first cohort of under 700 subjects, a separate validation cohort made up of over 95 different subjects was used. What the work shows at the level of the full study, not this receptor alone: Presence/absence analyses assumed roughly uniform sequencing depth across donors, an assumption that may not hold. In this cohort, only TCR beta chains were sequenced, and detectable features were limited by the absence of alpha or paired-chain data. A later analysis reported that several top co-occurrence clusters appeared linked to parvovirus B19, influenza, CMV and Epstein-Barr virus. A later analysis found that most CMV-associated TCR beta chains appeared HLA-restricted, with HLA associations seemingly driven largely by CMV exposure. The earlier analysis of approximately 590 of the donors excluded approximately 17 rarely observed V segments, including chromosome 9 orphons, because counts were too low. The 87-base-pair reads could not distinguish some IMGT-functional V segments, including TRBV6-2 and TRBV6-3, so those segments were excluded. In a later genetic analysis, a missense DCLRE1C variant was associated with V-gene and J-gene trimming of TCR beta chains, and the association was replicated in an independent cohort. In a later analysis, the rate of TCR association differed among HLA loci, with DRB1 alleles having the most associated TCRs and HLA-C alleles having the fewest. Because some donors lacked HLA typing at each locus, the association tests relied only on the typed subset. Compared with equally common non-associated chains, HLA-associated TCR beta chains in a later analysis were more clonally expanded and had lower generation probabilities. When HLA alleles, especially DR and DQ, strongly co-occurred, attributing TCR associations to individual alleles was difficult. In an earlier analysis of approximately 590 of the donors, most TCR beta V segments appeared in productive rearrangements about 87% or about 30% of the time, broadly matching IMGT annotations. A cluster of highly shared sequence variants was judged likely to be a technical artifact of the sequencing pipeline. Linkage disequilibrium might explain the correlated functional status among segregating V segments, but an unknown experimental factor could not be ruled out. Specific HLA alleles were associated with 16,951 TCR beta sequences at a false discovery rate of 0.05 in a later analysis. Cytomegalovirus status was reported to be diagnosed by the classifier with high specificity and sensitivity in both the original and validation cohorts. CMV serostatus was the only immune exposure information available for the cohort. According to a later genetic analysis, donors in an Asian-associated ancestry cluster had fewer N-insertions in productive TCRs than the approximately 610-donor mean. The study listed 164 TCR beta chains as associated with cytomegalovirus. According to the authors, the approach could potentially be generalized to other disease states and immunological phenotypes. Three of the identified cytomegalovirus-associated TCR beta chains were confirmed in vitro to be specific for cytomegalovirus antigens. Across donors, most TCR sequences were observed very rarely, whereas some public TCRs were present in many individuals. A further reported finding was that TCR beta sequences accurately predicted the HLA-A and HLA-B alleles for most subjects in the first cohort.

Comments on this clone: Its antigen is unknown. No much larger clonotype is one base removed from it; base qualities were not supplied.

The CDR3 runs 14 residues from the cysteine to the phenylalanine. The only DNA kept is the CDR3, 42 bases in frame from the first base. CDR1 and CDR2 are drawn from the germline V gene: SGHRS, YFSETQ. A distance of 10 bases separates the germline ends of V and J, which lose 5 bases and 2 bases respectively. The cohort was made up of about 610 healthy bone marrow donors. At the time of sampling, every cohort member was nominally healthy, though immune exposures that went unrecorded were likely present. The donor tested CMV seropositive and was one of the 289 seropositive cohort members. Each donor provided a peripheral blood sample, and peripheral blood mononuclear cells were used for TCR beta sequencing. The Qiagen DNeasy Blood Extraction Kit was used to extract genomic DNA from the blood cell samples. Library preparation used the immunoSEQ multiplex PCR assay. A mixture of 60 forward primers for TCR Vbeta segments and 13 reverse primers for TCR Jbeta segments was used in the multiplex PCR. Amplification of the CDR3 region of rearranged TCR beta genes was performed with a multiplex PCR assay on genomic DNA. The amplified TCR beta libraries were sequenced on the Illumina HiSeq System as 87-base-pair reads. The study's own analysis went as follows. Across the roughly 670 repertoires, a later analysis counted around 80 million unique TCR beta chains, approximately 10 million of which were shared by at least two donors. A nearest-neighbor algorithm error-corrected the raw reads and collapsed the reads into unique sequences, merging closely related sequences to remove PCR and sequencing errors. V, D and J gene segments were assigned by aligning CDR3 sequences to IMGT reference sequences. For a sequence to be retained, at least a six-nucleotide match to both a V gene segment and a J gene segment was required. A rearrangement was called productive if the CDR3 had no stop codons and remained in frame with V and J, and every other rearrangement was called non-productive. Following IMGT convention, CDR3 was defined as the stretch from the second conserved V-encoded cysteine to the conserved J-encoded phenylalanine. The earlier analysis of 500 to 650 of the donors excluded any sequence lacking an unambiguous match to a single V gene segment. In an earlier analysis of approximately 550 of the donors, V segments were called functional above 56.7% productive rearrangements and were called segregating when the between-donor standard deviation exceeded 5%. A statistical classification framework was developed to diagnose cytomegalovirus status using the catalog of TCR beta chain sequences. In a later analysis, TCR nucleotide sequences were compared against IMGT/GENE-DB human TR gene sequences so that V and J genes could be assigned. In a later analysis, CDR3 sequences and most-parsimonious VDJ recombination scenarios were assigned using the TCRdist pipeline. A later analysis defined each TCR beta chain by its CDR3 amino acid sequence plus V-gene family, and excluded reads lacking a unique V-gene family. In a later analysis, approximately 640 highly shared, low-generation-probability nucleotide sequences were removed to address suspected cross-contamination and a sequencing artifact. For each public chain, a later analysis derived a clonal expansion index from normalized ranks of inferred template counts within each repertoire. A later analysis computed generation probabilities with a VDJ recombination model fitted to out-of-frame rearrangements, and checked the results against IGoR. In a later analysis, hypergeometric tests were used to score TCR-TCR, TCR-HLA and TCR-CMV co-occurrence, with a repertoire-size bias correction applied to TCR pairs. To estimate false discovery rates, a later analysis permuted the HLA or CMV assignments 20 times. In a later analysis, co-occurring TCRs were grouped with DBSCAN, and TCRdist sequence similarity was added when clustering was performed within HLA-allele-positive subsets. Repertoires with fewer than 30,000 or more than 120,000 public chains were left out of co-occurrence clustering, as were five repertoires with anomalous nucleotide sharing. Held by TCRdb, this immuneACCESS table contains in-frame sequences only and omits some clones. Under half of the omission traces to an unresolved V gene where checked; the cause of the rest is unknown. V, J and clone size are taken as reported in that table, and D and trimming were inferred from the DNA itself. The sample table shows 90,000 to 120,000 clones, and approximately 74% are seen once. The top ten clones comprise 14% of the sample.

The rearranged segments are TRBV5-1 and TRBJ2-2, with the identity of the D gene unclear. This clonotype was sampled from a woman in her 40s in good health and CMV-seropositive. The sequencing sample was made of PBMCs. DNA sequence: TGCGCCAGCAGTTGGGCCCCTAACACCGGGGAGCTGTTTTTT. It translates to CASSWAPNTGELFF.